This TCR beta chain was identified in a study of Ad26.COV2.S vaccination and SARS-CoV-2 variants. Treatment given: around 19 received Ad26.COV2.S at low or high dose, single or two shots; about 5 received placebo; per-sample allocation not given. Samples analyzed were those drawn on day 63 after the first vaccine or placebo injection. Donation was by an adult aged 18-55 years who was in Boston. Ad26 vector vaccine expressed Wuhan-strain SARS-CoV-2 spike. Using immunoSEQ multiplex PCR, the repertoire was profiled, and TCRdb retains in-frame clones only, with some absent. The sample holds about 410,000 clones, approximately 86% seen once. Germline V gene sequence: CDR1 SGHAT, CDR2 FQNNGV. The V gene end was trimmed by 1 base and the J gene end by 6 bases; junction bases not matched to a gene: 4. CDR3 length: 14 residues.

This TCR was recovered from a person between 18 and 60 years old who received the Ad26.COV2.S COVID-19 vaccine or a placebo. The sample consisted of peripheral blood, taken in a trial of Ad26.COV2.S vaccine versus placebo. The V and J genes are TRBV11-2 and TRBJ2-7; 9 nucleotides match TRBD2. The CDR3 bases are TGTGCCAGCAGCTTAGTGCGGGGGGGCCTCGAGCAGTACTTC. Protein sequence: CASSLVRGGLEQYF.